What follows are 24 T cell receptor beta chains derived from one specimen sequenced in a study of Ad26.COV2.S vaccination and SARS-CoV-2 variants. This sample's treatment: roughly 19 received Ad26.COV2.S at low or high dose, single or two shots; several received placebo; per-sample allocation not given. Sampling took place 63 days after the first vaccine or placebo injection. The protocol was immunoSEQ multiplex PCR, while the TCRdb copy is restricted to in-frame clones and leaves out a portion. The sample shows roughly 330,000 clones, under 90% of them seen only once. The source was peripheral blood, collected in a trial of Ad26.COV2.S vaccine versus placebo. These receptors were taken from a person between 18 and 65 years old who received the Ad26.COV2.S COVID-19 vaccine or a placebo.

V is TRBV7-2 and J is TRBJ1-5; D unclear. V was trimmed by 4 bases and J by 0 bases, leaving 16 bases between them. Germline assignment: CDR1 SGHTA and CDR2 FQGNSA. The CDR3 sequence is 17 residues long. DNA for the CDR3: TGTGCCAGCAGCTCGGGAACACTACACTCTAGCAATCAGCCCCAGCATTTT. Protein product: CASSSGTLHSSNQPQHF. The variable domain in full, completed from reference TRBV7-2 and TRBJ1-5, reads GAGVSQSPSNKVTEKGKDVELRCDPISGHTALYWYRQSLGQGLEFLIYFQGNSAPDKSGLPSDRFSAERTGGSVSTLTIQRTQQEDSAVYLCASSSGTLHSSNQPQHFGDGTRLSIL.

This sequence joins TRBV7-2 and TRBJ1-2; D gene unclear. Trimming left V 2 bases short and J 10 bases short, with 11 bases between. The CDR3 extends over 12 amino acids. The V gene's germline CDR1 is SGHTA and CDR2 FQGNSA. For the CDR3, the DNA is TGTGCCAGCAGCTTACAGGAATACTCCTACACCTTC. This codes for CASSLQEYSYTF.

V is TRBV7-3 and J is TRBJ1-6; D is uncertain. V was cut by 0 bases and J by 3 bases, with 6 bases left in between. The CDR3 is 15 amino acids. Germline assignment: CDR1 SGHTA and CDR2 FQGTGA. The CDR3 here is CASSLTPGYNSPLHF. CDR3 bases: TGTGCCAGCAGCTTAACGCCAGGCTATAATTCACCCCTCCACTTT.

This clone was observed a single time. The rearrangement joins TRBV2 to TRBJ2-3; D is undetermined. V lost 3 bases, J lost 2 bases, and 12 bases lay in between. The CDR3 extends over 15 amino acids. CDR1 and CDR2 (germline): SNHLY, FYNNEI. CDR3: CASSEPFTITDTQYF. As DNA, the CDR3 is TGTGCCAGCAGTGAGCCCTTCACCATCACAGATACGCAGTATTTT. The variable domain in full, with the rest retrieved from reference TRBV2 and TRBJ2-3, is EPEVTQTPSHQVTQMGQEVILRCVPISNHLYFYWYRQILGQKVEFLVSFYNNEISEKSEIFDDQFSVERPDGSNFTLKIRSTKLEDSAMYFCASSEPFTITDTQYFGPGTRLTVL.

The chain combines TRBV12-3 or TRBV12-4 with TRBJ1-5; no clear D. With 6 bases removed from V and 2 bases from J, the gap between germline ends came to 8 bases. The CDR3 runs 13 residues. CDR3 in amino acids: CASSPSGNQPQHF. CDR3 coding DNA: TGTGCCAGCAGCCCCTCGGGCAATCAGCCCCAGCATTTT.

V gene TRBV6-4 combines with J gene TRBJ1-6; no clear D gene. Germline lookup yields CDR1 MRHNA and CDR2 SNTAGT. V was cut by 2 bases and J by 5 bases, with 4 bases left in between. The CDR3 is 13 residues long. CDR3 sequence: CASSDRDNSPLHF. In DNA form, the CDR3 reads TGTGCCAGCAGTGACAGGGATAATTCACCCCTCCACTTT.

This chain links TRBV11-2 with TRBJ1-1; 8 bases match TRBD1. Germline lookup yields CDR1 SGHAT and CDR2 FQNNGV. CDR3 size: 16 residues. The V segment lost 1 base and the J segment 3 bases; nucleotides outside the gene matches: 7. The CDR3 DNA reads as TGTGCCAGCAGCTTAGTTAGGACAGGGTGGCACACTGAAGCTTTCTTT. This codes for CASSLVRTGWHTEAFF.

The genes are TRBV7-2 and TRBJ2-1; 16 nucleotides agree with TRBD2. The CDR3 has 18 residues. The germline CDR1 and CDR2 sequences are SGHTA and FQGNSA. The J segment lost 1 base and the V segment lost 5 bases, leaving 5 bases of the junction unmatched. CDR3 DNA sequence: TGTGCCAGCAGCCCCGGGACTAGCGGGAGGGATTCCTACAATGAGCAGTTCTTC. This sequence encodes CASSPGTSGRDSYNEQFF.

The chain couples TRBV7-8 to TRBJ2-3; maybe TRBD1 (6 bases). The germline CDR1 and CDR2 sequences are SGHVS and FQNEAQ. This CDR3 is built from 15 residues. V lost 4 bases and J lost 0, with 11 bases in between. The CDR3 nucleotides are TGTGCCAGCAGCTCGTTGGGGGCGAGCACAGATACGCAGTATTTT. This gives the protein CASSSLGASTDTQYF.

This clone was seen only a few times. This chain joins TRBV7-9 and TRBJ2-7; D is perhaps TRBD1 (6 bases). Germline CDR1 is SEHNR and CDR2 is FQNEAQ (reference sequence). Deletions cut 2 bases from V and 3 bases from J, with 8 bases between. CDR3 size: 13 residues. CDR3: CASSLIGGYEQYF. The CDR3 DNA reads TGTGCCAGCAGCTTAATAGGGGGCTACGAGCAGTACTTC.

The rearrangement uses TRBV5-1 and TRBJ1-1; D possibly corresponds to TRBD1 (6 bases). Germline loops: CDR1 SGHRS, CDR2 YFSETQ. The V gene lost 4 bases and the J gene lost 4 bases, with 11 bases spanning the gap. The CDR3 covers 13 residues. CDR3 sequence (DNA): TGCGCCAGCAGCCACCAGGGGTCCACTGAAGCTTTCTTT. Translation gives CASSHQGSTEAFF.

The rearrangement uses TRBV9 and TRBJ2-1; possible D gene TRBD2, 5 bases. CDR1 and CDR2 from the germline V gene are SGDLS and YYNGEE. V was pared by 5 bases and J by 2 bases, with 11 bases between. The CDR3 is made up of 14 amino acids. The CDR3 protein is CASRRDPTYNEQFF. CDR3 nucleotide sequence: TGTGCCAGCAGACGGGATCCTACCTACAATGAGCAGTTCTTC.

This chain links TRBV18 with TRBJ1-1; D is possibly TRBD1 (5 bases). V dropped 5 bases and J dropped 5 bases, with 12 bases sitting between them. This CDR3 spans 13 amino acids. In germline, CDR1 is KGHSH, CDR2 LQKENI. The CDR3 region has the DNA TGTGCCAGCTCAGCAATCAGGGAGACTGAAGCTTTCTTT. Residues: CASSAIRETEAFF. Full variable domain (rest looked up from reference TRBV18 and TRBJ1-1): NAGVMQNPRHLVRRRGQEARLRCSPMKGHSHVYWYRQLPEEGLKFMVYLQKENIIDESGMPKERFSAEFPKEGPSILRIQQVVRGDSAAYFCASSAIRETEAFFGQGTRLTVV.

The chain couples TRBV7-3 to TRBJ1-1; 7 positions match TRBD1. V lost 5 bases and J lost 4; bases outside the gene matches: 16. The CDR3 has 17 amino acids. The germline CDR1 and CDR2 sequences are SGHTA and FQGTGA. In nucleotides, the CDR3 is TGTGCCAGCAGCCAGACACGCGTGACAGGGTACGGCACTGAAGCTTTCTTT. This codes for CASSQTRVTGYGTEAFF.

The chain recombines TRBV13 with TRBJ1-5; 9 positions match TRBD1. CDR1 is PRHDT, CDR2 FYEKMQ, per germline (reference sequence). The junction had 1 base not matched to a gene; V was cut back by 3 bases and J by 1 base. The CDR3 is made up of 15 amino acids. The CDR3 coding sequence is TGTGCCAGCAGCTTTGGGACAGGGAGCAATCAGCCCCAGCATTTT. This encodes CASSFGTGSNQPQHF.

The CDR3 here is CASSLVGQPYGYTF. The CDR3, as DNA: TGTGCCAGCAGCTTAGTAGGACAGCCCTATGGCTACACCTTC. The chain has TRBV7-2 and TRBJ1-2, with TRBD1 as a possible D gene (6 bases). CDR3 length equals 14 residues. The V gene's germline CDR1 is SGHTA and CDR2 FQGNSA. The V end was cut by 1 base, the J end by 4 bases, with 10 bases between. The whole variable domain, filled in from reference TRBV7-2 and TRBJ1-2, reads GAGVSQSPSNKVTEKGKDVELRCDPISGHTALYWYRQSLGQGLEFLIYFQGNSAPDKSGLPSDRFSAERTGGSVSTLTIQRTQQEDSAVYLCASSLVGQPYGYTFGSGTRLTVV.

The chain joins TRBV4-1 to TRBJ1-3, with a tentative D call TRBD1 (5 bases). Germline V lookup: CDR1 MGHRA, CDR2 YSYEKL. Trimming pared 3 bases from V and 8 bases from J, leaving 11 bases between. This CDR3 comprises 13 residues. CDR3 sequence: CASSHPRGDTIYF. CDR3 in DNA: TGCGCCAGCAGCCACCCCCGGGGGGACACCATATATTTT.

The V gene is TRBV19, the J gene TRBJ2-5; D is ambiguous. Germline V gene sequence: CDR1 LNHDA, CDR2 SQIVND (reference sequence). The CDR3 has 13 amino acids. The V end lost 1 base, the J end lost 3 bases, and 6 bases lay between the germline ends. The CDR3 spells CASSIGPKETQYF. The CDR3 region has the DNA TGTGCCAGTAGTATAGGCCCTAAAGAGACCCAGTACTTC. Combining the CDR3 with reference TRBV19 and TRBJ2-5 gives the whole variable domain DGGITQSPKYLFRKEGQNVTLSCEQNLNHDAMYWYRQDPGQGLRLIYYSQIVNDFQKGDIAEGYSVSREKKESFPLTVTSAQKNPTAFYLCASSIGPKETQYFGPGTRLLVL.

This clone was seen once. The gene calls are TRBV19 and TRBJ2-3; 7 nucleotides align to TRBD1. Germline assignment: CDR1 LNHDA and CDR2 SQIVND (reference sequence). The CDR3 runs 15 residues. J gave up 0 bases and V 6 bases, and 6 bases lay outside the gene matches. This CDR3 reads CASRKGGLSTDTQYF. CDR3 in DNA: TGTGCCAGTAGAAAAGGGGGCCTGAGCACAGATACGCAGTATTTT.

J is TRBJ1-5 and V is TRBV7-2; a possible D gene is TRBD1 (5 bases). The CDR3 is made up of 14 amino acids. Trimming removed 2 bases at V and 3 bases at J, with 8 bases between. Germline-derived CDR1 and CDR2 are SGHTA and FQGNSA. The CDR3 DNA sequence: TGTGCCAGCAGCTTAATAGGGACCAATCAGCCCCAGCATTTT. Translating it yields CASSLIGTNQPQHF.

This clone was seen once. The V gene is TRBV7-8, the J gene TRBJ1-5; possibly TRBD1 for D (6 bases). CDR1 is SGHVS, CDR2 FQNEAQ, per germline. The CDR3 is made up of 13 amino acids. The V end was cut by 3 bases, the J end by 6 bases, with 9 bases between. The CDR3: CASSFNRVQPQHF. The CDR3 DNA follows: TGTGCCAGCAGCTTTAACAGGGTTCAGCCCCAGCATTTT.

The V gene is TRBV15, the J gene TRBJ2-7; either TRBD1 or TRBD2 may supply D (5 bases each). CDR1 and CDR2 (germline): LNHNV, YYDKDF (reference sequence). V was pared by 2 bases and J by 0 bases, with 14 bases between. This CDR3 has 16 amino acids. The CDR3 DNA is TGTGCCACCAGCAGAACGAATAGGGACGGCTCCTACGAGCAGTACGTC. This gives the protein CATSRTNRDGSYEQYV.

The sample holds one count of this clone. This CDR3 is CASMGGTGDGGGYTF. The CDR3 DNA reads TGTGCCAGCATGGGGGGCACAGGGGATGGGGGTGGCTACACCTTC. The chain links TRBV6-5 to TRBJ1-2, with TRBD1 matching over 7 bases. Germline lookup yields CDR1 MNHEY and CDR2 SVGAGI. The CDR3 runs to 15 residues. With 7 bases clipped from V and 7 bases from J, the junction kept 15 bases outside the gene matches.

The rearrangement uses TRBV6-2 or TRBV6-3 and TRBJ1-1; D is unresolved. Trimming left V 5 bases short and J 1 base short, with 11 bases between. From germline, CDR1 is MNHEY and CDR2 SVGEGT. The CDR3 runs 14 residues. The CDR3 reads CASSQTRANTEAFF. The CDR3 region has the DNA TGTGCCAGCAGTCAAACAAGGGCGAACACTGAAGCTTTCTTT.